This is a list of T cell receptor beta chains from one sample in a study of blood T cell repertoires in COVID-19. The protocol was immunoSEQ multiplex PCR, while the TCRdb copy is restricted to in-frame clones and leaves out a portion. Seen here are tens of thousands of clones, approximately 81% observed once, and the top ten hold approximately 20%. Sequencing was done on a sample of peripheral blood. These receptors originate from a woman aged 55-69 years with acute or convalescent COVID-19. Each CDR3 is given with its conserved first and last residue. D genes are given only for firm matches.

V	D	J	CDR3
TRBV5-1	NA	TRBJ2-1	CASSLAQETTYNEQFF
TRBV3-1/TRBV3-2	TRBD1	TRBJ2-7	CASSQGGTGGYEQYF
TRBV3-1/TRBV3-2	TRBD1	TRBJ1-5	CASSLLQGAIRGSNQPQHF
TRBV2	TRBD2	TRBJ2-5	CASSTGTSAQTQYF
TRBV3-1/TRBV3-2	NA	TRBJ1-1	CASSQREVNTEAFF
TRBV5-4	NA	TRBJ2-1	CASSFEALGAYNEQFF
TRBV7-9	NA	TRBJ1-3	CASSLDIAGNTIYF
TRBV27	TRBD2	TRBJ2-5	CASSLGLAGGYNWETQYF
TRBV11-3	TRBD1	TRBJ2-7	CASSLGVWTGGGEQYF
TRBV3-1/TRBV3-2	NA	TRBJ1-5	CASSPSGLYQPQHF
TRBV6-5	NA	TRBJ1-6	CASNQEVLNSPLHF
TRBV5-1	NA	TRBJ1-6	CASSLAYGQNSPLHF
TRBV7-2	TRBD1	TRBJ1-1	CASGNRGNTEAFF
TRBV9	NA	TRBJ2-5	CASSAAGVGETQYF
TRBV6-5	TRBD1	TRBJ1-6	CASNRQGPYNSPLHF
TRBV5-1	TRBD1	TRBJ1-2	CASSLTGAESGYTF
TRBV7-2	TRBD1	TRBJ2-6	CASERKGGQAGSGANVLTF
TRBV4-1	NA	TRBJ1-1	CASSHTRGLYTEAFF
TRBV6-5	TRBD1	TRBJ1-5	CASRAQGARNQPQHF
TRBV6-5	TRBD1	TRBJ1-4	CASSQAGTGGEKLFF
TRBV2	NA	TRBJ1-2	CASPPQGSYGYTF
TRBV21-1	NA	TRBJ2-5	CASSKVGQKETQYF
TRBV6-6	NA	TRBJ2-3	CASSTTDTQYF
TRBV24-1	NA	TRBJ1-2	CATSDFADNFYGYTF
TRBV18	TRBD1	TRBJ2-3	CASSPGTGGSDTQYF
TRBV7-9	NA	TRBJ1-5	CASSLVANQPQHF
TRBV5-6	NA	TRBJ2-3	CASSFQSTDTQYF
TRBV6-6	NA	TRBJ1-2	CASSSSTGDYGYTF
TRBV5-1	NA	TRBJ1-3	CASSLTPGSSGNTIYF
TRBV19	NA	TRBJ2-6	CASNNRHSGANVLTF
TRBV2	NA	TRBJ1-6	CASGRDIANSPLHF
TRBV25-1	NA	TRBJ2-5	CASSGRETQYF
TRBV27	NA	TRBJ1-5	CASGMRENQPQHF
TRBV9	TRBD1	TRBJ2-7	CASSPRTGAQGEQYF
TRBV5-4	NA	TRBJ1-1	CASSLEGREPEAFF
TRBV7-9	NA	TRBJ1-2	CASSLFQNYGYTF
TRBV5-1	TRBD1	TRBJ1-2	CASSLGGTGVGYTF
TRBV5-1	TRBD2	TRBJ2-5	CASSPGGHGLAGYQETQYF
TRBV11-2	TRBD2	TRBJ2-5	CASSLRGLAGDGETQYF
TRBV6-5	TRBD1	TRBJ2-5	CASLRTGIIQETQYF
TRBV19	NA	TRBJ1-1	CASSYRENTEAFF
TRBV2	TRBD1	TRBJ1-5	CASSRGQGGQPQHF
TRBV30	TRBD1	TRBJ1-6	CAWSRGQGPVPLHF
TRBV3-1/TRBV3-2	NA	TRBJ1-1	CASSLRGINPTEAFF
TRBV6-5	TRBD1	TRBJ2-3	CASSRDSLGDTQYF
TRBV3-1/TRBV3-2	TRBD1	TRBJ1-2	CASSQGQGGGYTF
TRBV30	TRBD2	TRBJ2-1	CAWSSGGRNEQFF